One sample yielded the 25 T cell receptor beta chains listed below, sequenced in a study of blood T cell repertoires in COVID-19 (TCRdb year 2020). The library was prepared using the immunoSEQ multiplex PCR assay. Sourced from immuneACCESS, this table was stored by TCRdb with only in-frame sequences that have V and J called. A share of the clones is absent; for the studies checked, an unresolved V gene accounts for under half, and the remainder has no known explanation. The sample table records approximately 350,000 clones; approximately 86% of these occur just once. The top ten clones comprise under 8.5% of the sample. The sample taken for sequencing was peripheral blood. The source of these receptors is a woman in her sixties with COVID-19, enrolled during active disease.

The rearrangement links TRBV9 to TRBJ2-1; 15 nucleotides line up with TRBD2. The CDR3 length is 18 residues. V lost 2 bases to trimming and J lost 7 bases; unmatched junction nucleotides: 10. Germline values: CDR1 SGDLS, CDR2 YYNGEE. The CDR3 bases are TGTGCCAGCAGCGTCCCCGGGACTAGCGGGGGGCGACCGAATGAGCAGTTCTTC. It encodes CASSVPGTSGGRPNEQFF.

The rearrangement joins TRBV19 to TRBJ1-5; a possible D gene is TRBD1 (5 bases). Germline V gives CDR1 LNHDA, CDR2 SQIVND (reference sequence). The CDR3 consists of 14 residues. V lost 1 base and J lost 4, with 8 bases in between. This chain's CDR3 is CASSIGTQNQPQHF. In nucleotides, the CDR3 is TGTGCCAGTAGTATAGGGACACAGAATCAGCCCCAGCATTTT.

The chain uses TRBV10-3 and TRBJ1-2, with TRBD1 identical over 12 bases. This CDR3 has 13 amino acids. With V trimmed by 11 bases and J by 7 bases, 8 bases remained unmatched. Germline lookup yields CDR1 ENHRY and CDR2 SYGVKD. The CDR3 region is CAAGTGGAVGYTF. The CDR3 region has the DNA TGTGCCGCAGGGACAGGGGGCGCCGTTGGCTACACCTTC.

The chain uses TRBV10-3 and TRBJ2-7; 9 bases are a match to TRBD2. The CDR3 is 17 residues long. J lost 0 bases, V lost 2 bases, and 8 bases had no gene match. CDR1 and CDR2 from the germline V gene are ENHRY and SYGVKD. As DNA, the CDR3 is TGTGCCATCAGTGAGAGAGCGGGGGGCTCAAGCTCCTACGAGCAGTACTTC. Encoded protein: CAISERAGGSSSYEQYF.

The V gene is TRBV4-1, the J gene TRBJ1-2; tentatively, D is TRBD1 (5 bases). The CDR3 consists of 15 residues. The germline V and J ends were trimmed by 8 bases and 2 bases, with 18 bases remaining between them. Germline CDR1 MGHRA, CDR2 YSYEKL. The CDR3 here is CASRSYQGSNYGYTF. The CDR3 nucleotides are TGCGCCAGCCGAAGTTACCAGGGATCCAACTATGGCTACACCTTC.

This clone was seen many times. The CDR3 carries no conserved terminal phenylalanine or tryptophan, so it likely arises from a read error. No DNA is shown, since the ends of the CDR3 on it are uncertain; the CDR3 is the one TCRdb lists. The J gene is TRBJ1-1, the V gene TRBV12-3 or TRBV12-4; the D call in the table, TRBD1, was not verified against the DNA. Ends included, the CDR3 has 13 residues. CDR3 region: CASSLAQWGLPFL.

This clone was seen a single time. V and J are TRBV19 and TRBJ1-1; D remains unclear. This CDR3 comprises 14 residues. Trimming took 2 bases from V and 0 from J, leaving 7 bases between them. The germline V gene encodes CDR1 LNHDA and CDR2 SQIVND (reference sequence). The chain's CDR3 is CASSIWRVNTEAFF. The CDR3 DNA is TGTGCCAGTAGTATATGGCGGGTGAACACTGAAGCTTTCTTT.

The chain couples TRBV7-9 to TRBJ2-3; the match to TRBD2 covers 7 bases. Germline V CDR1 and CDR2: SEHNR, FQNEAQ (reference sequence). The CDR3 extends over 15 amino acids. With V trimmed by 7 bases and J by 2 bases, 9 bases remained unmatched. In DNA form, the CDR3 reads TGTGCCAGCACCCTGGGGACTATGGCCACAGATACGCAGTATTTT. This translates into CASTLGTMATDTQYF.

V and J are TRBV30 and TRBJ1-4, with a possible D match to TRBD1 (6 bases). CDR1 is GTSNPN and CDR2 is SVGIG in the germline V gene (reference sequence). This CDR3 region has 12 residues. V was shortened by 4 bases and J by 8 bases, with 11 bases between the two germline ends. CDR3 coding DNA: TGTGCCTGGAAACAGGGCGGCGAAAAACTGTTTTTT. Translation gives CAWKQGGEKLFF.

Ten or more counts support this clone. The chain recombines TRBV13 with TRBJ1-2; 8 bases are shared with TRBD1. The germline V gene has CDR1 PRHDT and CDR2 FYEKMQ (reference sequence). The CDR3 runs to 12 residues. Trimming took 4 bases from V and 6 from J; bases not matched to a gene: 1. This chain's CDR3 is CASSSQGDGYTF. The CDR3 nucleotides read TGTGCCAGCAGCTCACAGGGGGATGGCTACACCTTC.

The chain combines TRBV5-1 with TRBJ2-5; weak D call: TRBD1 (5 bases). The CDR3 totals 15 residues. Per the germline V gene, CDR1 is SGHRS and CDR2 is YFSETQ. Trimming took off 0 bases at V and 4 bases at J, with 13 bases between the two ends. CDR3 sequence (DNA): TGCGCCAGCAGCTTGGGGCAGGGCCCAAGAGAGACCCAGTACTTC. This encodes CASSLGQGPRETQYF. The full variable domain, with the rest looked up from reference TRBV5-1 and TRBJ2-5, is KAGVTQTPRYLIKTRGQQVTLSCSPISGHRSVSWYQQTPGQGLQFLFEYFSETQRNKGNFPGRFSGRQFSNSRSEMNVSTLELGDSALYLCASSLGQGPRETQYFGPGTRLLVL.

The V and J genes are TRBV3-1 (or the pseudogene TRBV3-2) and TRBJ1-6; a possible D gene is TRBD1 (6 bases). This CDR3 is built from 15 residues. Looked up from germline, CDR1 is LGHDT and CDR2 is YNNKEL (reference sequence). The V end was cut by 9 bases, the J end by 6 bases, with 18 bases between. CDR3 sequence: CASARGGGANSPLHF. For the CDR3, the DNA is TGTGCCAGTGCTCGGGGCGGGGGGGCTAATTCACCCCTCCACTTT.

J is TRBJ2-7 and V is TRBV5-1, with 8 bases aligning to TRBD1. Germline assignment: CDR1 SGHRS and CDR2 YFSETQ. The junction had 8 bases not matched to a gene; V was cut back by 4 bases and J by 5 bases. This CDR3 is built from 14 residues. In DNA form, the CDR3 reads TGCGCCAGCAGCAAAGGACAGGGTTCCGACGAGCAGTACTTC. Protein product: CASSKGQGSDEQYF.

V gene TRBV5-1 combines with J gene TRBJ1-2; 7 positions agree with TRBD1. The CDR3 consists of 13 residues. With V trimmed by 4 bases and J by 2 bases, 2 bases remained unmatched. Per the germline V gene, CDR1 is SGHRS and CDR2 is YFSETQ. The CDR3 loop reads CASSVDRNYGYTF. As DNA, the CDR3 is TGCGCCAGCAGCGTGGACAGGAACTATGGCTACACCTTC.

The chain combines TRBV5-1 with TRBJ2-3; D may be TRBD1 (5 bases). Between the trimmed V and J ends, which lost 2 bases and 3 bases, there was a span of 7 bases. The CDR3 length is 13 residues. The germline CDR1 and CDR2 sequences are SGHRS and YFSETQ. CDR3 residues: CASSFRVTDTQYF. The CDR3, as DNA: TGCGCCAGCAGCTTCAGGGTTACAGATACGCAGTATTTT.

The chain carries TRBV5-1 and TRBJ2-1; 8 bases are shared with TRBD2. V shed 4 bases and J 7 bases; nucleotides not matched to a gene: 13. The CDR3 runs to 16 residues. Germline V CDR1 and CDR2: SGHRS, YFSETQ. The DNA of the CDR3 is TGCGCCAGCAGCCAAGGCCGGGGGGGCCTAGGGAATGAGCAGTTCTTC. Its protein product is CASSQGRGGLGNEQFF.

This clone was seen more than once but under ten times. Written as DNA, the CDR3 is TGTGCCAGCAGCTTCCAATACTACGGCGGCTCTGGAAACACCATATATTTT. Its protein product is CASSFQYYGGSGNTIYF. This sequence joins TRBV11-2 and TRBJ1-3; D unresolved. CDR1 and CDR2 from the germline V gene are SGHAT and FQNNGV. V was pared by 3 bases and J by 0 bases, with 15 bases between. The CDR3 runs 17 residues.

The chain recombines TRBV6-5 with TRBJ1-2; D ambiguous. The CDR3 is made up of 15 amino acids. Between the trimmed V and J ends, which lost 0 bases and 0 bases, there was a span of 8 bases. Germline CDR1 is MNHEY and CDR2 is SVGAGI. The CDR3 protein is CASSYSGRANYGYTF. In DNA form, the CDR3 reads TGTGCCAGCAGTTACTCGGGTCGGGCTAACTATGGCTACACCTTC.

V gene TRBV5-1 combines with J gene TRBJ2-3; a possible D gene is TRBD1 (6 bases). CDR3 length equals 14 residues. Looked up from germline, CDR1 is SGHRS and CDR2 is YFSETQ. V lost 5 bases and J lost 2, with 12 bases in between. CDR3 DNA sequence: TGCGCCAGCAGGCAGGACAGCACCACAGATACGCAGTATTTT. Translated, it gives CASRQDSTTDTQYF. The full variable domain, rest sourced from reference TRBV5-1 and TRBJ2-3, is KAGVTQTPRYLIKTRGQQVTLSCSPISGHRSVSWYQQTPGQGLQFLFEYFSETQRNKGNFPGRFSGRQFSNSRSEMNVSTLELGDSALYLCASRQDSTTDTQYFGPGTRLTVL.

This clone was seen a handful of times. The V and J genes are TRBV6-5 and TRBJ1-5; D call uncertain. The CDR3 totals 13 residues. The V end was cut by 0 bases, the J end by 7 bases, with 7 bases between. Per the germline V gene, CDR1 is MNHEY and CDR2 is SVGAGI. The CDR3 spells CASSYSRRQPQHF. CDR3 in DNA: TGTGCCAGCAGTTACTCGAGGCGACAGCCCCAGCATTTT.

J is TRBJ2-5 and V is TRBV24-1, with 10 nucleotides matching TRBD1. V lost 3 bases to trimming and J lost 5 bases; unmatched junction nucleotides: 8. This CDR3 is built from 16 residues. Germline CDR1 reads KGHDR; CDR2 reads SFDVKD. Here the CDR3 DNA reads TGTGCCACCAGTGATCCCCGGGACAGGGGAGGGGAGACCCAGTACTTC. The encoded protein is CATSDPRDRGGETQYF.

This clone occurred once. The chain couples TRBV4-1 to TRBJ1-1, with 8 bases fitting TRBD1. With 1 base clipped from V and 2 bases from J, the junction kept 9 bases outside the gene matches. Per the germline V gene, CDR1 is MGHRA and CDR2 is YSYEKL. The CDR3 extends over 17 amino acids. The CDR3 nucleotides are TGCGCCAGCAGCCAAGGGGGCAGGGGGCAGATAAACACTGAAGCTTTCTTT. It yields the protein CASSQGGRGQINTEAFF.

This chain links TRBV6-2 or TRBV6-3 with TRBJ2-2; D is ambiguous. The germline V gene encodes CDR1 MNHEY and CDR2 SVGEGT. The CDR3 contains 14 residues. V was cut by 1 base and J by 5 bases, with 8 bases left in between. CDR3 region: CASSYWSGTGELFF. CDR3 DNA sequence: TGTGCCAGCAGTTACTGGTCGGGTACCGGGGAGCTGTTTTTT.

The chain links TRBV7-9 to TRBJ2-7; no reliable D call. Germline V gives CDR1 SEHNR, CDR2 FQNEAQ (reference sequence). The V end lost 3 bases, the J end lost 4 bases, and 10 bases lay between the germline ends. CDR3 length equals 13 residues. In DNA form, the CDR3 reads TGTGCCAGCAGCTTTGAGGCCCGATACGAGCAGTACTTC. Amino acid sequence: CASSFEARYEQYF.

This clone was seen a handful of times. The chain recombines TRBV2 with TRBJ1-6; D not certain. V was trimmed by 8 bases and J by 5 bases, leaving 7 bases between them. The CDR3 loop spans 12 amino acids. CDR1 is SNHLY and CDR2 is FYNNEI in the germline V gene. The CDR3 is CASVQNNSPLHF. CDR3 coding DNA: TGTGCCAGCGTACAGAATAATTCACCCCTCCACTTT.